This TCR beta chain was obtained from a study of T cell responses to AZD1222 COVID-19 vaccine. General study findings and limits: Donor demographics were predominantly white British with a female majority; clonal diversity may be underestimated. Sampled repertoires all dated from after the peak T cell response. Distributed over spike, vaccine-associated CD4 TCRs predominated at 160-218 and 743-854. Variant regions that are unmutated are reportedly the target of nearly half of spike-specific TCRs.

In the case of this clone: Antigen: not known.

Here immunoSEQ multiplex PCR was the method, and the copy in TCRdb shows in-frame clones only, minus some. Here the sample spans about 200,000 clones, roughly nine tenths being singletons. CDR1 and CDR2 from the germline V gene are MNHEY and SVGEGT. This CDR3 comprises 15 residues. V lost 0 bases and J 1 base, leaving 8 bases between the germline ends. The source was peripheral blood, collected 28 days after the second dose of the MenACWY control vaccine. The chain links TRBV6-2 or TRBV6-3 to TRBJ2-3; D is unclear. This TCR came from an adult who received the MenACWY meningococcal vaccine as a control. For the CDR3, the DNA is TGTGCCAGCAGTTACTCGTCCACGGGCACAGATACGCAGTATTTT. Translation: CASSYSSTGTDTQYF.